These 21 T cell receptor beta chains originate from one sample sequenced in a study of human T cells and chemical hapten exposure. As for time point: pre-sensitization, week 0. Documented treatment: therapeutic diphenylcyclopropenone sensitization with weekly scalp DPC. One entry per CDR3 protein results from TCRdb running MiXCR on the RACE reads. The data contain around 200,000 distinct CDR3 sequences, approximately 29% of them singletons. The source was whole blood, collected in connection with sensitization to the hapten diphenylcyclopropenone (DPC). These receptors came from a woman aged 30 to 39 with alopecia areata. Some clones in this sample may be carry-over from other donors' samples.

This clonotype turned up a few times. The CDR3 region has the DNA TGCGCCAGCACTAAGACTAGCGGGACCTACGAGCAGTACTTC. Protein sequence: CASTKTSGTYEQYF. This sequence joins TRBV10-2 and TRBJ2-7, with 11 bases matching TRBD2. CDR1 WSHSY and CDR2 SAAADI come from the germline V gene. The trim removed 7 bases at V and 2 bases at J, leaving 4 bases unmatched. There are 14 residues in the CDR3.

The chain carries TRBV20-1 and TRBJ1-1, with D uncertain. Germline V gene sequence: CDR1 DFQATT, CDR2 SNEGSKA (reference sequence). This CDR3 region has 13 residues. The V end lost 5 bases, the J end lost 5 bases, and 15 bases lay between the germline ends. The CDR3 protein is CSAARARGTEAFF. DNA for the CDR3: TGCAGTGCTGCCCGGGCCCGAGGAACTGAAGCTTTCTTT.

In its sample, this clonotype was seen a few times. The J gene is TRBJ1-1, the V gene TRBV19; the D is unclear. CDR1 and CDR2 from the germline V gene are LNHDA and SQIVND (reference sequence). This CDR3 spans 13 amino acids. V lost 5 bases and J 0 bases, leaving 7 bases between the germline ends. CDR3 DNA sequence: TGTGCCAGTAGTGGTCAGGTGAACACTGAAGCTTTCTTT. Translation gives CASSGQVNTEAFF.

This clonotype was seen a handful of times. The chain is built from TRBV29-1 and TRBJ2-7; 7 bases are a match to TRBD1. The CDR3 sequence is 13 residues long. The V gene end was trimmed by 4 bases and the J gene end by 4 bases; junction bases not matched to a gene: 7. The germline V gene encodes CDR1 SQVTM and CDR2 ANQGSEA. CDR3 nucleotide sequence: TGCAGCGTTGTATTAGGGGGCGTTTACGAGCAGTACTTC. Translation: CSVVLGGVYEQYF.

J is TRBJ2-7 and V is TRBV20-1; TRBD2 agrees at 7 bases. This CDR3 contains 14 residues. V lost 5 bases, J lost 5 bases, and 12 bases stayed unmatched. CDR1 is DFQATT, CDR2 SNEGSKA, per germline (reference sequence). The CDR3 DNA reads TGCAGTGCTTGTCAGACTAGCAGGAGCGACGAGCAGTACTTC. It is translated as CSACQTSRSDEQYF.

This clonotype was detected ten times or more. V is TRBV9 and J is TRBJ2-5; D is unclear. CDR1 is SGDLS, CDR2 YYNGEE, per germline. V lost 4 bases, J lost 4 bases, and 11 bases lay in between. The CDR3 is 13 residues long. The CDR3 DNA sequence: TGTGCCAGCAGCTCCTACTCGGGAGAGACCCAGTACTTC. Translating it yields CASSSYSGETQYF.

The chain recombines TRBV3-1 with TRBJ2-5, with 7 positions matching TRBD2. Germline CDR1 is LGHDT and CDR2 is YNNKEL (reference sequence). The J segment lost 2 bases and the V segment lost 1 base, leaving 7 bases of the junction unmatched. The CDR3 is 16 amino acids. CDR3 protein: CASSQVVSRGQETQYF. DNA of the CDR3: TGTGCCAGCAGCCAAGTTGTCTCGCGGGGGCAAGAGACCCAGTACTTC.

Ten or more counts support this clonotype. V is TRBV6-4 and J is TRBJ2-3, with 9 bases matching TRBD2. Germline lookup yields CDR1 MRHNA and CDR2 SNTAGT. Trimming cost V 0 bases and J 3 bases; bases outside gene matches: 4. This CDR3 is 16 amino acids long. The CDR3 region is CASSDSSSGGTDTQYF. DNA of the CDR3: TGTGCCAGCAGTGACTCCTCGAGCGGGGGGACAGATACGCAGTATTTT.

This clonotype was detected many times. The V gene is TRBV12-3 or TRBV12-4, the J gene TRBJ2-7, with a tentative D call TRBD1 (5 bases). This CDR3 region has 14 residues. Trimming left V 2 bases short and J 5 bases short, with 13 bases between. The CDR3 coding sequence is TGTGCCAGCAGTTTATATCCAGGGTCGGACGAGCAGTACTTC. It codes for CASSLYPGSDEQYF.

This clonotype was seen a handful of times. V and J are TRBV14 and TRBJ1-2, with unresolved D. CDR3 size: 14 residues. Germline-derived CDR1 and CDR2 are SGHDN and FVKESK. Trimming removed 4 bases from V and 1 base from J, with 10 bases in between. CDR3 DNA sequence: TGTGCCAGCAGCCTGACAAGAATTAACTATGGCTACACCTTC. Its protein is CASSLTRINYGYTF.

The chain carries TRBV18 and TRBJ1-6, with D perhaps matching TRBD1 (5 bases). The V end lost 3 bases, the J end lost 8 bases, and 11 bases lay between the germline ends. This CDR3 spans 14 amino acids. CDR1 and CDR2 from the germline V gene are KGHSH and LQKENI. As DNA, the CDR3 is TGTGCCAGCTCACCCACGACGGGGGATTCACCCCTCCACTTT. Protein product: CASSPTTGDSPLHF.

This clonotype was counted a few times. The chain uses TRBV10-3 and TRBJ2-1, with no clear D. The germline V gene has CDR1 ENHRY and CDR2 SYGVKD. This CDR3 is 11 amino acids long. Trimming took off 3 bases at V and 4 bases at J, with 1 base between the two ends. CDR3 in DNA: TGTGCCATCAGTGATTACAATGAGCAGTTCTTC. Residues: CAISDYNEQFF.

The chain has TRBV15 and TRBJ1-4; no clear D gene. V was shortened by 0 bases and J by 3 bases, with 8 bases between the two germline ends. Germline assignment: CDR1 LNHNV and CDR2 YYDKDF (reference sequence). The CDR3 consists of 15 residues. The CDR3 here is CATSRDPRANEKLFF. CDR3 in DNA: TGTGCCACCAGCAGAGACCCCCGAGCTAATGAAAAACTGTTTTTT.

This clonotype was counted between two and nine times. V usage is TRBV7-8 and J usage is TRBJ2-7; D possibly corresponds to TRBD1 (6 bases). V was clipped by 2 bases and J by 5 bases, with 19 bases between them. The CDR3 covers 16 residues. Germline assignment: CDR1 SGHVS and CDR2 FQNEAQ. CDR3 region: CASSLRPGAGANEQYF. The CDR3 DNA follows: TGTGCCAGCAGCTTACGACCAGGGGCAGGTGCCAACGAGCAGTACTTC.

The chain recombines TRBV12-3 or TRBV12-4 with TRBJ2-1; 8 bases fit TRBD1. V trimming: 4 bases; J trimming: 9 bases; junction bases outside the gene matches: 2. This CDR3 region has 12 residues. DNA for the CDR3: TGTGCCAGCAGTTCACAGGGGGGTGAGCAGTTCTTC. This gives the protein CASSSQGGEQFF.

The chain uses TRBV10-3 and TRBJ1-5; 8 positions match TRBD1. The germline CDR1 and CDR2 sequences are ENHRY and SYGVKD. Germline trimming cut 10 bases from V and 9 bases from J; bases unmatched to any gene: 8. This CDR3 has 12 residues. The CDR3 loop reads CATMDRERPQHF. The CDR3 DNA sequence: TGTGCCACTATGGACAGGGAGAGGCCCCAGCATTTT.

In its sample, this clonotype was seen a few times. The V gene is TRBV3-1, the J gene TRBJ2-2; D is ambiguous. Per germline, CDR1 LGHDT and CDR2 YNNKEL (reference sequence). V lost 1 base and J lost 9, with 3 bases in between. The CDR3 length is 11 residues. The CDR3 region is CASSQGRELFF. As DNA, the CDR3 is TGTGCCAGCAGCCAAGGCAGGGAGCTGTTTTTT.

The chain has TRBV6-1 and TRBJ2-5, with TRBD1 matching 7 bases. The CDR3 sequence is 17 residues long. CDR1 MNHNS and CDR2 SASEGT come from the germline V gene. Trimming took 6 bases from V and 1 from J; bases not matched to a gene: 14. This CDR3 reads CASRVSTGSPPQETQYF. The CDR3 DNA follows: TGTGCCAGCAGGGTTTCGACAGGGTCCCCCCCCCAAGAGACCCAGTACTTC.

The chain links TRBV7-3 to TRBJ2-5, with D possibly matching TRBD2 (5 bases). CDR3 length: 15 amino acids. CDR1 is SGHTA and CDR2 is FQGTGA in the germline V gene. Trimming pared 2 bases from V and 5 bases from J, leaving 15 bases between. CDR3 in amino acids: CASSLGSVVGETQYF. In DNA form, the CDR3 reads TGTGCCAGCAGCTTAGGGAGTGTTGTAGGGGAGACCCAGTACTTC. The full variable domain, rest sourced from reference TRBV7-3 and TRBJ2-5, is GAGVSQTPSNKVTEKGKYVELRCDPISGHTALYWYRQSLGQGPEFLIYFQGTGAADDSGLPNDRFFAVRPEGSVSTLKIQRTERGDSAVYLCASSLGSVVGETQYFGPGTRLLVL.

This chain connects TRBV5-4 to TRBJ2-1; D is unclear. Between the trimmed V and J ends, which lost 3 bases and 7 bases, there was a span of 8 bases. CDR3 length: 12 residues. Germline V lookup: CDR1 SGHNT, CDR2 YYREEE (reference sequence). CDR3 sequence: CASSYRSNEQFF. The CDR3 region has the DNA TGTGCCAGCAGCTACCGGAGTAATGAGCAGTTCTTC.

The chain carries TRBV29-1 and TRBJ1-1; D remains ambiguous. Germline V gives CDR1 SQVTM, CDR2 ANQGSEA. The CDR3 is 13 residues long. Trimming took off 4 bases at V and 0 bases at J, with 9 bases between the two ends. The CDR3 DNA is TGCAGCGTTGTACCCGTCATGAACACTGAAGCTTTCTTT. It is translated as CSVVPVMNTEAFF.